This T cell receptor beta chain was sequenced during a study of Ad26.COV2.S vaccination and SARS-CoV-2 variants. Study-wide findings and caveats: Vaccine and placebo recipients had comparable breadth of non-spike TCRs.

Sequencing was performed with immunoSEQ multiplex PCR; in TCRdb, only in-frame clones are kept and a portion is missing. The table lists about 400,000 clones, 89% of them singletons. The treatment was: roughly 18 received Ad26.COV2.S at low or high dose, single or two shots; 5 received placebo; per-sample allocation not given. Specimens were obtained on day 63 following the first vaccine or placebo injection. Based in Boston, the donor was an adult of 18-55 years. Vaccine was an Ad26 vector expressing Wuhan-strain SARS-CoV-2 spike. Concerning this clone: Its antigen is still unknown.

The CDR3 totals 17 residues. With V trimmed by 6 bases and J by 6 bases, 16 bases remained unmatched. The receptor was isolated from a person between 18 and 65 years old who received the Ad26.COV2.S COVID-19 vaccine or a placebo. The material sequenced was peripheral blood, taken in a trial of Ad26.COV2.S vaccine versus placebo. V is TRBV23-1 and J is TRBJ1-1, with 10 bases identical to TRBD1. TRBV23-1 carries the ORF label, with uncertain function. CDR3 DNA: TGCGCCAGCAGCCCCCGGACAGGGGGATATCCTAACGCTGAAGCTTTCTTT. Residues: CASSPRTGGYPNAEAFF.